These T cell receptor beta chains were read from a single sample in a study of T cells in Graves' hyperthyroidism and ophthalmopathy. TCRdb recomputed calls from the multiplex PCR reads with MiXCR, one row per CDR3 protein. Among hundreds of thousands of distinct CDR3 sequences listed, around 15% were seen once. The material sequenced was blood. The receptors stem from a middle-aged woman with Graves' hyperthyroidism. Both conserved end residues are part of each CDR3. A D gene is named only where the DNA matches it firmly. Only part of the rows carry a size: once, few, many, or a class if the clone is expanded.

>TRBJ1-6|TRBV7-9|NA|NA
TGTGCCAGCACCTTAGATAATTCACCCCTCCACTTT
CASTLDNSPLHF
>TRBJ2-3|TRBV19|few|NA
TGTGCCAGTAGTATATCTCCAGATACGCAGTATTTT
CASSISPDTQYF
>TRBJ2-1|TRBV11-1|NA|TRBD2
TGTGCCAGCAGACTAGCGGGAGAGAAGAATGAGCAGTTCTTC
CASRLAGEKNEQFF
>TRBJ2-1|TRBV7-2|many|NA
TGTGCCAGCAGCTCGTTGACTAGCTACAATGAGCAGTTCTTC
CASSSLTSYNEQFF
>TRBJ2-7|TRBV20-1|many|TRBD2
TGCAGTGCAGGGGGACTAGCGGGTTCCTACGAGCAGTACTTC
CSAGGLAGSYEQYF
>TRBJ2-4|TRBV2|NA|TRBD1
TGTGCCAGCAGTGGGGGACAGGGCGGCGACGACATTCAGTACTTC
CASSGGQGGDDIQYF
>TRBJ1-1|TRBV10-3|many|NA
TGTGCCATCAGTGCATACTCCGAGAGGGGAACTGAAGCTTTCTTT
CAISAYSERGTEAFF
>TRBJ2-5|TRBV2|many|TRBD2
TGTGCCAGCAGTGGGGGACTAGCGGGAAGCCAAGAGACCCAGTACTTC
CASSGGLAGSQETQYF
>TRBJ1-1|TRBV19|NA|NA
TGTGCCAGTATCGGGACACACGGACTTGAAGCTTTCTTT
CASIGTHGLEAFF
>TRBJ1-4|TRBV5-1|NA|TRBD1
TGCGCCAGCAGCCCGAGGGCCCAGGGGGCTAATGAAAAACTGTTTTTT
CASSPRAQGANEKLFF
>TRBJ2-3|TRBV12-3/TRBV12-4|many|TRBD2
TGTGCCAGCACCTTTAGCGGGAGAGCCACAGATACGCAGTATTTT
CASTFSGRATDTQYF
>TRBJ2-3|TRBV5-1|many|NA
TGCGCCAGCAGCAAGGGCGGGACTAGCACAGATACGCAGTATTTT
CASSKGGTSTDTQYF
>TRBJ2-5|TRBV5-1|few|NA
TGCGCCAGCAGCCTAATATCGTACCAAGAGACCCAGTACTTC
CASSLISYQETQYF
>TRBJ1-2|TRBV24-1|few|TRBD1
TGTGCCACCAGTGATTCAGGGGGATCCTATGGCTACACCTTC
CATSDSGGSYGYTF
>TRBJ2-1|TRBV5-1|once|NA
TGCGCCAGCAGCTTGGATGGGCGGGAGCAGTTCTTC
CASSLDGREQFF
>TRBJ2-5|TRBV28|NA|NA
TGTGCCAGCAGGCAGGGTCCGGCGGAAGAGACCCAGTACTTC
CASRQGPAEETQYF
>TRBJ2-7|TRBV29-1|few|TRBD1
TGCAGCGTTATCGGGACAGGGGCCTACGAGCAGTACTTC
CSVIGTGAYEQYF
>TRBJ2-7|TRBV20-1|NA|NA
TGCAGTGCTAGGGGGGCGGGCTCCTACGAGCAGTACTTC
CSARGAGSYEQYF
>TRBJ2-1|TRBV28|once|TRBD2
TGTACCAGCAGTTCGGGACTAGCGGGCTACAATGAGCAGTTCTTC
CTSSSGLAGYNEQFF
>TRBJ1-2|TRBV30|many|NA
TGTGCCTGGAAGGCGGGACCGGGCTATGGCTACACCTTC
CAWKAGPGYGYTF
>TRBJ1-5|TRBV5-8|many|NA
TGTGCCAGCAGCGAGGGTAGGAGCGATCAGCCCCAGCATTTT
CASSEGRSDQPQHF
>TRBJ2-5|TRBV9|many|NA
TGTGCCAGCAGCGTAGGTGGTAGCCGGTACCAAGAGACCCAGTACTTC
CASSVGGSRYQETQYF
>TRBJ1-2|TRBV14|many|NA
TGTGCCAGCAGCCAAGATCCTGGCGGGGTCTATGGCTACACCTTC
CASSQDPGGVYGYTF
>TRBJ1-2|TRBV20-1|NA|NA
TGCAGTGCTAAAATACTGACAGAGACCGACCTAGCTAACTATGGCTACACCTTC
CSAKILTETDLANYGYTF
>TRBJ2-1|TRBV14|many|NA
TGTGCCAGCAGCCAAGATCCCGGGAGCTCCTACAATGAGCAGTTCTTC
CASSQDPGSSYNEQFF
>TRBJ2-1|TRBV28|NA|NA
TGTGCCAGCAGTTTTTCGTTTGGCAATGAGCAGTTCTTC
CASSFSFGNEQFF
>TRBJ2-1|TRBV10-2|few|TRBD2
TGCGCCACCCTCAGGAGTAGCGGGAGACGGGATGGGCAGTTCTTC
CATLRSSGRRDGQFF
>TRBJ1-5|TRBV30|many|TRBD1
TGTGCCTGGAACAGGGGCACGCATCAGCCCCAGCATTTT
CAWNRGTHQPQHF
>TRBJ2-7|TRBV7-9|many|NA
TGTGCCAGCAGCTCACCGCGAACTGAATACAGGGTGGGCAACGAGCAGTACTTC
CASSSPRTEYRVGNEQYF
>TRBJ2-6|TRBV5-5|few|TRBD2
TGTGCCAGCAGCGGTGGGGGGGTTCCTGCGGGCCCCAACGTCCTGACTTTC
CASSGGGVPAGPNVLTF
>TRBJ2-7|TRBV28|NA|TRBD2
TGTGCCAGCAGTTGGAGCGGGAGTGTGTACGAGCAGTACTTC
CASSWSGSVYEQYF
>TRBJ1-2|TRBV5-4|NA|TRBD1
TGTGCCAGCAGCGGTTATACGGGGGCGGGACAGGGGGGTTATGGCTACACCTTC
CASSGYTGAGQGGYGYTF
>TRBJ2-3|TRBV7-3|many|NA
TGTGCCAGCAGCCGGCCGGGAGATACGCAGTATTTT
CASSRPGDTQYF
>TRBJ2-1|TRBV6-1|many|TRBD1
TGTGCCAGCAGCCCCGACAGGGGGAGTTCCTACAATGAGCAGTTCTTC
CASSPDRGSSYNEQFF
>TRBJ2-5|TRBV12-3/TRBV12-4|NA|NA
TGTGCCAGCAGTTTTTCGGGGGAAGAGACCCAGTACTTC
CASSFSGEETQYF
>TRBJ2-3|TRBV9|many|TRBD2
TGTGCCAGCAGCGTAGAGACTAGCGGGAGGGCCGGAGATACGCAGTATTTT
CASSVETSGRAGDTQYF
>TRBJ1-5|TRBV19|NA|NA
TGTGCCAGTAGTACCCCTTTAGGAGTGGGCAATCAGCCCCAGCATTTT
CASSTPLGVGNQPQHF
>TRBJ2-3|TRBV4-2|NA|NA
TGTGCCAGCAGCCAAGTTAGCTCCTCTGGGGGCACAGATACGCAGTATTTT
CASSQVSSSGGTDTQYF
>TRBJ2-6|TRBV5-1|few|TRBD1
TGCGCCAGCAGCTCCGACCGGGACAGACCCAGTTCTGGGGCCAACGTCCTGACTTTC
CASSSDRDRPSSGANVLTF
>TRBJ2-3|TRBV11-2|few|NA
TGTGCCAGCAGCTTAGCACTAGTGGGCACAGATACGCAGTATTTT
CASSLALVGTDTQYF
>TRBJ2-4|TRBV7-2|once|TRBD2
TGTGCCAGCAGCTTAGGATCGGCGGGAGGAGGAAACATTCAGTACTTC
CASSLGSAGGGNIQYF
>TRBJ2-1|TRBV18|NA|NA
TGTGCCAGCTCACCAATTCGAACTGACAATGAGCAGTTCTTC
CASSPIRTDNEQFF
>TRBJ2-7|TRBV11-2|many|TRBD2
TGTGCCAGCAGCTTAAATCCGGGAGGGCCGGAGCAGTACTTC
CASSLNPGGPEQYF
>TRBJ2-7|TRBV12-3/TRBV12-4|many|TRBD2
TGTGCCAGCAGTGACCAAGCGGGAGGGCCGAGGGAGCAGTACTTC
CASSDQAGGPREQYF
>TRBJ2-1|TRBV4-1|NA|NA
TGCGCCAGCAGCCGAGAAGGGAATGAGCAGTTCTTC
CASSREGNEQFF
>TRBJ2-5|TRBV4-1|few|NA
TGCGCCAGCAGCCAAGCCACAGGGAAAGGGCAAGAGACCCAGTACTTC
CASSQATGKGQETQYF